These 5 T cell receptor beta chains originate from one sample sequenced in a study of T cells in Graves' hyperthyroidism and ophthalmopathy. RNA transcripts served as the template for amplifying TCR beta CDR3 regions. The HTBI primer set drove a first-round RT-PCR of the TCR CDR3. MiXCR was run by TCRdb on the multiplex PCR reads, yielding one entry per CDR3 protein. This table has about 350,000 distinct CDR3 sequences, about 15% appearing once. Sequences were obtained from blood. The source is a woman aged 25 to 39 with Graves' hyperthyroidism.

This clonotype was counted a few times. The chain joins TRBV7-8 to TRBJ1-2; D is perhaps TRBD1 (6 bases). This CDR3 contains 12 residues. V gave up 5 bases and J gave up 6 bases, with 10 bases separating them. Germline CDR1 is SGHVS and CDR2 is FQNEAQ. CDR3 nucleotides: TGTGCCAGCAGCAGATCAGGGGATGGCTACACCTTC. As protein: CASSRSGDGYTF.

The chain is built from TRBV5-4 and TRBJ2-1, with 9 bases aligning to TRBD1. CDR1 and CDR2 from the germline V gene are SGHNT and YYREEE (reference sequence). V trimming: 7 bases; J trimming: 3 bases; junction bases outside the gene matches: 8. The CDR3 has 15 residues. CDR3 in amino acids: CASGGQGSGYNEQFF. As DNA, the CDR3 is TGTGCCAGCGGCGGACAGGGGAGTGGCTACAATGAGCAGTTCTTC.

This clonotype came up many times. The CDR3 spells CASSEHSRVNTEAFF. The CDR3 nucleotides read TGTGCCAGCAGTGAGCATTCCAGGGTGAACACTGAAGCTTTCTTT. This chain links TRBV6-1 with TRBJ1-1; the D gene is possibly TRBD1 (5 bases). The CDR3 extends over 15 amino acids. Germline CDR1 is MNHNS and CDR2 is SASEGT. The V and J ends lost 3 bases and 0 bases respectively, with 11 bases between them.

In its sample, this clonotype was seen many times. The genes are TRBV12-3 or TRBV12-4 and TRBJ2-7; 7 bases are shared with TRBD1. The J segment lost 6 bases and the V segment lost 1 base, leaving 9 bases of the junction unmatched. The CDR3 spans 15 residues. This CDR3 reads CASSLGDRAIGEQYF. The CDR3 DNA follows: TGTGCCAGCAGTTTAGGAGACAGGGCGATCGGCGAGCAGTACTTC.

The V and J genes are TRBV7-2 and TRBJ2-4; D is possibly TRBD1 or TRBD2 (5 bases each). Germline V gives CDR1 SGHTA, CDR2 FQGNSA. The CDR3 loop spans 18 amino acids. Trimming cost V 6 bases and J 0 bases, with 21 bases left between them. The CDR3 DNA reads as TGTGCCAGCAGTCGGGGCCCTCGCAATGACCTAGCCAAAAACATTCAGTACTTC. This sequence encodes CASSRGPRNDLAKNIQYF.